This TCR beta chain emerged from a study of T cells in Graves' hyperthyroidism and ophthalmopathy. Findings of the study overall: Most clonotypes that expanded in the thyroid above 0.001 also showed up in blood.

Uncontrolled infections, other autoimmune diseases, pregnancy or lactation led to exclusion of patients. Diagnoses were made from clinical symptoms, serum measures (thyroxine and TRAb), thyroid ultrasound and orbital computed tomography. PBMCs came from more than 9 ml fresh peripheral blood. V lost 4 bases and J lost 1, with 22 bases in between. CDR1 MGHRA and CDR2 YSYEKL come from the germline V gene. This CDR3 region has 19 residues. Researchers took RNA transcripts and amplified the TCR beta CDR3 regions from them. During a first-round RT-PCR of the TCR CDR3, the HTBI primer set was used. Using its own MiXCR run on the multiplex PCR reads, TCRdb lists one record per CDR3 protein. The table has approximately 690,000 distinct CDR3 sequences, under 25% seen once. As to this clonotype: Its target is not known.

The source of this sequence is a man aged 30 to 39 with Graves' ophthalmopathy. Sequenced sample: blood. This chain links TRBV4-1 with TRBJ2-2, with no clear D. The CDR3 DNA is TGCGCCAGCAGCCCATCGGCCAACGGGTGGGCGCGGAACACCGGGGAGCTGTTTTTT. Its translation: CASSPSANGWARNTGELFF.